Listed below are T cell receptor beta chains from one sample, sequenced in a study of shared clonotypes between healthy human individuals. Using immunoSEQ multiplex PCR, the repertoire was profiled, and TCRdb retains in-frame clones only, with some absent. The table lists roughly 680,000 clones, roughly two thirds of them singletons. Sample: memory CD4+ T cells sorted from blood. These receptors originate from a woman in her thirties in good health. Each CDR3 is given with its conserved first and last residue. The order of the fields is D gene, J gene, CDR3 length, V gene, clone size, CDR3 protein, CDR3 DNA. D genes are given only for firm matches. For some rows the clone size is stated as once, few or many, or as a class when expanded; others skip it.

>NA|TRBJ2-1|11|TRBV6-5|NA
CASSPSSEQFF
TGTGCCAGCAGCCCGAGCTCTGAGCAGTTCTTC
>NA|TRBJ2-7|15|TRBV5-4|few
CASSAQGTWVYEQYF
TGTGCCAGCAGCGCCCAGGGGACCTGGGTCTACGAGCAGTACTTC
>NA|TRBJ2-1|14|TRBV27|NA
CATGAGLSGNEQFF
TGTGCCACGGGGGCGGGATTAAGTGGCAATGAGCAGTTCTTC
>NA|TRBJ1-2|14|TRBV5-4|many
CASSRNKAAYGYTF
TGTGCCAGCAGCCGAAACAAGGCTGCCTATGGCTACACCTTC
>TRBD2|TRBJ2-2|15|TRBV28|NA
CASSSAGALTGELFF
TGTGCCAGCAGTTCGGCGGGAGCCTTGACCGGGGAGCTGTTTTTT
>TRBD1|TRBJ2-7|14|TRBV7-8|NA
CASSARTGGYEQYF
TGTGCCAGCAGCGCCCGGACAGGGGGCTACGAGCAGTACTTC
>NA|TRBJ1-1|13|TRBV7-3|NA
CASSRTMNTEAFF
TGTGCCAGCAGCCGGACTATGAACACTGAAGCTTTCTTT
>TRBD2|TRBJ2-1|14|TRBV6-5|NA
CASSMREPYNEQFF
TGTGCCAGCAGTATGCGGGAGCCTTACAATGAGCAGTTCTTC
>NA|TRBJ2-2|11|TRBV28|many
CASSYTGELFF
TGTGCCAGCAGCTACACCGGGGAGCTGTTTTTT
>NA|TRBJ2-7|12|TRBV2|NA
CAGGALSYEQYF
TGTGCCGGAGGGGCCCTCTCCTACGAGCAGTACTTC
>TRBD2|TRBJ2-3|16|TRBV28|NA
CASITHSGRGTDTQYF
TGTGCCAGCATTACCCATAGCGGGAGGGGCACAGATACGCAGTATTTT
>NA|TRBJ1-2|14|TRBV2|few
CASSVTGSNYGYTF
TGTGCCAGCAGTGTAACAGGGTCTAACTATGGCTACACCTTC
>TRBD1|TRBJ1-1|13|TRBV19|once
CASLTGEETEAFF
TGTGCCAGCCTAACAGGGGAAGAAACTGAAGCTTTCTTT
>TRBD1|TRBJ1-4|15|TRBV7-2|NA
CASSLSGQGREKLFF
TGTGCCAGCAGCCTATCCGGACAGGGGCGTGAAAAACTGTTTTTT
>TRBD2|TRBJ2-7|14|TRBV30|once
CAWSVDSGSHEQYF
TGTGCCTGGAGTGTTGATAGCGGGAGCCACGAGCAGTACTTC
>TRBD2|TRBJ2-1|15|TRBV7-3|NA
CASSPQAGGNNEQFF
TGTGCCAGCAGCCCCCAAGCGGGAGGGAACAATGAGCAGTTCTTC
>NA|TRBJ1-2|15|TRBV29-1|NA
CSVGVRTTSNYGYTF
TGCAGCGTTGGCGTCAGGACAACATCTAACTATGGCTACACCTTC
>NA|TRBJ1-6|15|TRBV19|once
CASTPAQQGNSPLHF
TGTGCCAGTACTCCAGCCCAACAAGGGAATTCACCCCTCCACTTT
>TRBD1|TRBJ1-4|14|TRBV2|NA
CASGRDRANEKLFF
TGTGCCAGCGGCAGGGACAGGGCTAATGAAAAACTGTTTTTT
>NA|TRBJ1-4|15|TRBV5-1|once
CASSRDTTTNEKLFF
TGCGCCAGCAGCCGGGACACCACAACTAATGAAAAACTGTTTTTT
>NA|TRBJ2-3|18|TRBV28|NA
CASSFIARAQTSTDTQYF
TGTGCCAGCAGTTTTATCGCGCGCGCGCAGACTAGCACAGATACGCAGTATTTT
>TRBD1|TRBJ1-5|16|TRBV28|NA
CASSWQPGQGGQPQHF
TGTGCCAGCAGTTGGCAACCGGGACAGGGGGGACAGCCCCAGCATTTT
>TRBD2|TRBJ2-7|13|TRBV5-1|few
CASRREGSYEQYF
TGCGCCAGCAGGAGGGAGGGATCCTACGAGCAGTACTTC